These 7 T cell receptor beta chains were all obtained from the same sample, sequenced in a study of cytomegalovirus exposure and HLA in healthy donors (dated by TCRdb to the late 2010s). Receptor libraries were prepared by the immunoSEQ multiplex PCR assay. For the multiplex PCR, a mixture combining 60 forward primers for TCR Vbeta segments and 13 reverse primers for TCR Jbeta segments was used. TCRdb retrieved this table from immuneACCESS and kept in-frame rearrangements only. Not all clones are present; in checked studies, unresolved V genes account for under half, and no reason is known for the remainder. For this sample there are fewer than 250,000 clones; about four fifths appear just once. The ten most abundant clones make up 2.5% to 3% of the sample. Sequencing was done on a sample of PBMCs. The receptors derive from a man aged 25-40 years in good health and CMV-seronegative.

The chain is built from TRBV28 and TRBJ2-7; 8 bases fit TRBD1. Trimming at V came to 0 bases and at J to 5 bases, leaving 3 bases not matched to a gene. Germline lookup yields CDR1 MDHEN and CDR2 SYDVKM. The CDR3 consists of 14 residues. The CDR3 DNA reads TGTGCCAGCAGTTTATGGGACAGGGCTGACGAGCAGTACTTC. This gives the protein CASSLWDRADEQYF.

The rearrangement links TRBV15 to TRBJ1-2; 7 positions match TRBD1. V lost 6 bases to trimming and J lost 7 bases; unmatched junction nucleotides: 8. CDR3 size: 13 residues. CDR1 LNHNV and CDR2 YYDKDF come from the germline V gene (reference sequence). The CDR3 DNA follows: TGTGCCACCAGTCCGACAGGGTTGGCTGGCTACACCTTC. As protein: CATSPTGLAGYTF.

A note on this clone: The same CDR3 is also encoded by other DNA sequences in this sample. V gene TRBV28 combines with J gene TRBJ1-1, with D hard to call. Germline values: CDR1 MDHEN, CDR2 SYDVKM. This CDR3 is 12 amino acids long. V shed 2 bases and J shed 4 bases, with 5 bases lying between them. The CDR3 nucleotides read TGTGCCAGCAGTTTAAGAGGCACTGAAGCTTTCTTT. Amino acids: CASSLRGTEAFF.

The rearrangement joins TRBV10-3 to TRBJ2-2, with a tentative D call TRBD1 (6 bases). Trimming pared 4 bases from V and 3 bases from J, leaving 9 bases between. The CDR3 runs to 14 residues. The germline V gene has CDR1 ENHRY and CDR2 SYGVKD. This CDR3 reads CAISARGYTGELFF. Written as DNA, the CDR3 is TGTGCCATCAGTGCCAGGGGATACACCGGGGAGCTGTTTTTT.

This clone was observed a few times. The CDR3 reads CASNAGEFTGELFF. The CDR3 DNA sequence: TGTGCCAGCAATGCTGGGGAGTTCACCGGGGAGCTGTTTTTT. The chain recombines TRBV6-1 with TRBJ2-2; perhaps TRBD2 as D (5 bases). Trimming pared 7 bases from V and 4 bases from J, leaving 13 bases between. The CDR3 sequence is 14 residues long. CDR1 and CDR2 (germline): MNHNS, SASEGT.

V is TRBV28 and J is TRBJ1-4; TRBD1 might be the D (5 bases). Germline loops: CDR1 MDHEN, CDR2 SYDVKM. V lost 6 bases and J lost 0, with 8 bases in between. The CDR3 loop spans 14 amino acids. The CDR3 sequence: CASSLQATNEKLFF. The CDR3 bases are TGTGCCAGCAGCCTACAGGCAACTAATGAAAAACTGTTTTTT.

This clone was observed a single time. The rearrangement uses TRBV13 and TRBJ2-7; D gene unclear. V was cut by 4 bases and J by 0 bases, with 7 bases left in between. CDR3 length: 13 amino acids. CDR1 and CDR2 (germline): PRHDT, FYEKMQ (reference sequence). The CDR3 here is CASSSFSSYEQYF. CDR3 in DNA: TGTGCCAGCAGCTCCTTTAGCTCCTACGAGCAGTACTTC.